Given below is one TCR beta chain in context. Its specificity is not known. TCRdb keeps only in-frame clones here, not all; method: immunoSEQ multiplex PCR. The sample contains about 350,000 clones, less than 90% of which appear only once. Documented treatment: roughly 20 received Ad26.COV2.S at low or high dose, single or two shots; roughly 5 received placebo; per-sample allocation not given. Sampling was performed 63 days after the first vaccine or placebo injection. V dropped 6 bases and J dropped 7 bases, with 21 bases sitting between them. The CDR3 contains 15 residues. Per the germline V gene, CDR1 is SGHTA and CDR2 is FQGNSA. This sample stems from a study of Ad26.COV2.S vaccination and SARS-CoV-2 variants. Study-level points and caveats: The TCR breadth and depth analyses may have understated or missed part of the total T cell responses.

This TCR was sampled from a person aged 18 to 59 who received the Ad26.COV2.S COVID-19 vaccine or a placebo. Sequences were derived from peripheral blood, sampled in a trial of Ad26.COV2.S vaccine versus placebo. This rearrangement joins TRBV7-2 to TRBJ1-2, with a weak D call TRBD1 (6 bases). This CDR3 reads CASREHVGGGAGYTF. The CDR3 nucleotides read TGTGCCAGCAGGGAACACGTTGGGGGGGGCGCTGGCTACACCTTC.